The text below deals with one T cell receptor (beta chain). This sample was taken from a study of blood T cells in healthy people across ages. For the second PCR, which ran for 7 to 11 cycles, a sample-barcoded 5' primer and a J-beta primer mix were used. MiXCR, applied by TCRdb to the 5' RACE reads, yields one record per CDR3 protein. In the table there are approximately 790,000 distinct CDR3 sequences, 60% to 80% of which are singletons. The CDR3 spans 14 residues. From germline, CDR1 is LGHNT and CDR2 FRNRAP. V gave up 2 bases and J gave up 8 bases, with 13 bases separating them. The material sequenced was blood. The source of this sequence is a man aged 30 to 45 in good health. The chain couples TRBV12-5 to TRBJ2-1; D is perhaps TRBD1 (5 bases). In DNA, the CDR3 is TGTGCTAGTGGTTTGCAGGGATTCGGCGATGAGCAGTTCTTC. Residues: CASGLQGFGDEQFF.